One and the same sample provided the 13 T cell receptor beta chains below, sequenced in a study of graft-versus-host responses after intestinal transplantation. Using immunoSEQ multiplex PCR, the repertoire was profiled, and TCRdb retains in-frame clones only, with some absent. The sample shows 20,000 to 30,000 clones, 75% to 90% of them seen only once. The sequencing used PBMCs, collected 463 days after intestinal transplant. These receptors came from a human patient who received an intestinal transplant, so some T cells may come from the graft donor.

The chain joins TRBV29-1 to TRBJ1-4; no reliable D call. V was clipped by 7 bases and J by 4 bases, with 10 bases between them. The CDR3 length is 12 residues. Germline CDR1 reads SQVTM; CDR2 reads ANQGSEA. DNA for the CDR3: TGCAGCGGGGGAGGCTTTAATGAAAAACTGTTTTTT. It yields the protein CSGGGFNEKLFF.

This sequence joins TRBV5-1 and TRBJ2-5; weak D call: TRBD2 (5 bases). CDR3 length equals 15 residues. V was trimmed by 4 bases and J by 1 base, leaving 14 bases between them. Germline-derived CDR1 and CDR2 are SGHRS and YFSETQ. The CDR3 DNA sequence: TGCGCCAGCAGCCCGTCGGGGAATATCCAAGAGACCCAGTACTTC. Translation gives CASSPSGNIQETQYF.

J is TRBJ2-3 and V is TRBV6-1, with D possibly TRBD1 on 5 matching bases. V gave up 5 bases and J gave up 7 bases, with 16 bases separating them. The CDR3 is made up of 14 amino acids. Germline CDR1 reads MNHNS; CDR2 reads SASEGT. The CDR3 loop reads CASSYRLGPNTQYF. CDR3 sequence (DNA): TGTGCCAGCAGTTATAGGCTGGGGCCAAATACGCAGTATTTT.

The chain employs TRBV7-9 and TRBJ2-5, with 9 bases that match TRBD2. The junction had 7 bases not matched to a gene; V was cut back by 8 bases and J by 3 bases. Germline-derived CDR1 and CDR2 are SEHNR and FQNEAQ (reference sequence). This CDR3 has 14 amino acids. CDR3 nucleotide sequence: TGTGCCAGCGAGGCGGGAGGGGGAGAAGAGACCCAGTACTTC. The encoded protein is CASEAGGGEETQYF.

This clone was counted once. The CDR3 DNA reads as TGCAGCGTTTCTTTAGGTTTACGGGAGTACTACGAGCAGTACTTC. Translating gives CSVSLGLREYYEQYF. The chain combines TRBV29-1 with TRBJ2-7; possible D gene TRBD2, 6 bases. Germline CDR1 reads SQVTM; CDR2 reads ANQGSEA. The CDR3 spans 15 residues. V was pared by 5 bases and J by 3 bases, with 20 bases between.

This chain connects TRBV19 to TRBJ2-1; 12 positions match TRBD2. Germline assignment: CDR1 LNHDA and CDR2 SQIVND (reference sequence). J gave up 8 bases and V 9 bases, and 5 bases lay outside the gene matches. The CDR3 is 13 amino acids. For the CDR3, the DNA is TGTGCCAGCAGGCGGACTAGCGGGGATGAGCAGTTCTTC. It encodes CASRRTSGDEQFF.

The genes are TRBV6-6 and TRBJ1-1; D is perhaps TRBD1 (5 bases). V was pared by 0 bases and J by 2 bases, with 7 bases between. The CDR3 is made up of 14 amino acids. Germline-derived CDR1 and CDR2 are MNHNY and SVGAGI (reference sequence). CDR3 amino acids: CASSYSTVNTEAFF. For the CDR3, the DNA is TGTGCCAGCAGTTACTCGACAGTAAACACTGAAGCTTTCTTT.

This clone was recorded a few times. The chain combines TRBV5-1 with TRBJ2-7; weak D call: TRBD2 (5 bases). Germline CDR1 and CDR2: SGHRS and YFSETQ. This CDR3 region has 14 residues. V lost 2 bases to trimming and J lost 1 base, with 10 bases between them. CDR3 in amino acids: CASSFGDISYEQYF. The CDR3 bases are TGCGCCAGCAGCTTCGGGGATATTTCCTACGAGCAGTACTTC.

This chain links TRBV30 with TRBJ1-1; 10 nucleotides line up with TRBD1. The CDR3 covers 16 residues. V lost 3 bases, J lost 2 bases, and 9 bases stayed unmatched. CDR1 and CDR2 (germline): GTSNPN, SVGIG (reference sequence). The CDR3 DNA reads as TGTGCCTGGAGGGCAGACAGGGGGCTAATCAACACTGAAGCTTTCTTT. The encoded protein is CAWRADRGLINTEAFF.

The chain recombines TRBV9 with TRBJ2-5; 7 bases align to TRBD2. This CDR3 spans 13 amino acids. Per germline, CDR1 SGDLS and CDR2 YYNGEE. V gave up 5 bases and J gave up 5 bases; unmatched junction bases: 6. Here the CDR3 reads CASRREPSETQYF. The CDR3 coding sequence is TGTGCCAGCAGGCGGGAGCCCTCCGAGACCCAGTACTTC.

V gene TRBV19 combines with J gene TRBJ2-5; 9 nucleotides agree with TRBD1. This CDR3 contains 16 residues. Germline assignment: CDR1 LNHDA and CDR2 SQIVND (reference sequence). V gave up 5 bases and J gave up 5 bases; unmatched junction bases: 12. The DNA for the CDR3 is TGTGCCAGTAGTGGACTCTCCGGGACAGGGTTCGAGACCCAGTACTTC. Protein: CASSGLSGTGFETQYF.

The genes are TRBV5-1 and TRBJ2-2; 9 nucleotides agree with TRBD1. CDR1 SGHRS and CDR2 YFSETQ come from the germline V gene. With 9 bases clipped from V and 6 bases from J, the junction kept 6 bases outside the gene matches. CDR3 length: 13 residues. The CDR3 DNA reads TGCGCCACCCGGACAGGGGCGGCCGGGGAGCTGTTTTTT. It encodes CATRTGAAGELFF.

This chain connects TRBV28 to TRBJ2-7; 10 nucleotides match TRBD1. Germline CDR1 reads MDHEN; CDR2 reads SYDVKM. Losses at the gene ends were 5 bases for V and 2 bases for J; bases not matched to a gene: 3. The CDR3 consists of 14 residues. The CDR3 nucleotides read TGTGCCAGCAGTAGCGGACAGGGGGCCTACGAGCAGTACTTC. This encodes CASSSGQGAYEQYF.